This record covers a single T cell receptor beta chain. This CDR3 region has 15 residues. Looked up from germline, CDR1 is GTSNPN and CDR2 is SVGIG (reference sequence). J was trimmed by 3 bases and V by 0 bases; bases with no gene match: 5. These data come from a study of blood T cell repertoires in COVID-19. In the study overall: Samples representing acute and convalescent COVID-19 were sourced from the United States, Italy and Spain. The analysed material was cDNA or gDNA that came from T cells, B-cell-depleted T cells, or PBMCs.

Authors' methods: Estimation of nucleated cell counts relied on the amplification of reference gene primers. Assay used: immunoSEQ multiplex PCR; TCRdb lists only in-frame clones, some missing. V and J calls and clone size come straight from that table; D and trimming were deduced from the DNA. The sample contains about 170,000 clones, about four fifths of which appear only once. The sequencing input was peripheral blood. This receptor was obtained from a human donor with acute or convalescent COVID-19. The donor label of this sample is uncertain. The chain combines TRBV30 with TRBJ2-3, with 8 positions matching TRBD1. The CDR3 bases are TGTGCCTGGAGTGTCGGGACAGGCCCTACAGATACGCAGTATTTT. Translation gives CAWSVGTGPTDTQYF.